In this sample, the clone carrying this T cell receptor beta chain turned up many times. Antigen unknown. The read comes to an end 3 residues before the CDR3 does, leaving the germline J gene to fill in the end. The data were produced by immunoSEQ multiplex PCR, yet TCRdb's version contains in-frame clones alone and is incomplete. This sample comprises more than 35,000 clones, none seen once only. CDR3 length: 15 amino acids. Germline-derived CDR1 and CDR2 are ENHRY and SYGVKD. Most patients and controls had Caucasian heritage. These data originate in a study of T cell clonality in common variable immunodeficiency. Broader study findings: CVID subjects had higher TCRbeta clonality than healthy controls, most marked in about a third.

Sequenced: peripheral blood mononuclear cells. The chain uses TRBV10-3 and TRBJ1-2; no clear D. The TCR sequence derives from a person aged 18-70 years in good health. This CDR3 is CAISAAEHSYYDYTF. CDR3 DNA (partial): TGTGCCATCAGTGCTGCGGAACACTCTTACTACGAC.